The source of this T cell receptor (beta chain) is a study of shared clonotypes between healthy human individuals. Study as a whole: CD8 memory received one plate per donor, CD8 naive two, CD4 memory three and CD4 naive three. Findings and caveats of the study: The sharing of 4.5% to 6.5% of naive CD4 clonotypes was seen across a handful of donors.

Sequencing was performed with immunoSEQ multiplex PCR; in TCRdb, only in-frame clones are kept and a portion is missing. There are some 680,000 clones in the sample; less than 80% occur only once, and around 2% lies in the top ten. The length of the CDR3 is 14 residues. Per the germline V gene, CDR1 is SGHRS and CDR2 is YFSETQ. V shed 4 bases, J shed 3 bases, and the junction held 4 bases outside the gene matches. As concerns this clone: Its specificity is unknown. Possible read error: a much larger clone is one base away. Additional DNA sequences in this sample encode the identical CDR3.

This sequence originates from a woman aged 30 to 39 in good health. Sequencing used memory CD4+ T cells sorted from blood. The subset denotes: CD45RA-negative fraction. The chain links TRBV5-1 to TRBJ1-3; 7 bases align to TRBD1. The CDR3 DNA reads TGCGCCAGCAGCCTGGGGACAGATGGAAACACCATATATTTT. Its protein is CASSLGTDGNTIYF.